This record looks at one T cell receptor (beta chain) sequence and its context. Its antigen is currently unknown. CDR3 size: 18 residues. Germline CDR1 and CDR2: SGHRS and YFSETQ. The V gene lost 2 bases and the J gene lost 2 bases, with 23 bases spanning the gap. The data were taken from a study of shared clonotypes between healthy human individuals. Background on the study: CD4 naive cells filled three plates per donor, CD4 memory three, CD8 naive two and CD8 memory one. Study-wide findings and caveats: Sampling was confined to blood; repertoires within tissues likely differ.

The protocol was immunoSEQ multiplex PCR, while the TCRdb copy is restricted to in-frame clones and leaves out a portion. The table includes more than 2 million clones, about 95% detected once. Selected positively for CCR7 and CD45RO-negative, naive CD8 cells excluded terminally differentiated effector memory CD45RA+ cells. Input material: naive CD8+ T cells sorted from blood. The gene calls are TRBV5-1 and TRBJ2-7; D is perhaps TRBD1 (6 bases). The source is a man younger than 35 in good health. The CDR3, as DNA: TGCGCCAGCAGCTTAGATGGGGTGGCCGGGACACCCACCTACGAGCAGTACTTC. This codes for CASSLDGVAGTPTYEQYF.